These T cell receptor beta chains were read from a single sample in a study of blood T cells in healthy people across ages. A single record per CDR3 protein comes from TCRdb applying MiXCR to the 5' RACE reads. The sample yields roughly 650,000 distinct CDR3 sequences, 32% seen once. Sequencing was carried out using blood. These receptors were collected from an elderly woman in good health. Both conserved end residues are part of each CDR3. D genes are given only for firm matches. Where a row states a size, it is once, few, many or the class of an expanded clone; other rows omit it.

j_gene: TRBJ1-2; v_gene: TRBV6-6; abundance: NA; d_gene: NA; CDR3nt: TGTGCCACCAGAAGGGCAGGGATATATGGCTACACCTTC; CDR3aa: CATRRAGIYGYTF
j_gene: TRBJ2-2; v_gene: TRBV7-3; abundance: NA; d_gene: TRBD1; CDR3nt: TGTGCCAGCAGCTTCCGGACAGGGCAGAATTCCGGGGAGCTGTTTTTT; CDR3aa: CASSFRTGQNSGELFF
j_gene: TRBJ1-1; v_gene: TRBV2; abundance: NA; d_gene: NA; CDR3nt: TGTGCCAGCAGTGGGGAAAGGTCCCCTGAAGCTTTCTTT; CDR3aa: CASSGERSPEAFF
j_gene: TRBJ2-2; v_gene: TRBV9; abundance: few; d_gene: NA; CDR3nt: TGTGCCAGCAGTCCCTGGGGGGGGGCAAGAACCGGGGAGCTGTTTTTT; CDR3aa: CASSPWGGARTGELFF
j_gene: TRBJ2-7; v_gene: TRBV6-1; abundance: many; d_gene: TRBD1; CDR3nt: TGTGCCAGCAGTGGGACAGGTCGGTCCTACGAGCAGTACTTC; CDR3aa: CASSGTGRSYEQYF
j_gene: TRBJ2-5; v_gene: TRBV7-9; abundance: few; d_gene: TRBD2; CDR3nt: TGTGCCAGCAGCGATTCGGGACTAGCGGGAGGGGAGACCCAGTACTTC; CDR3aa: CASSDSGLAGGETQYF
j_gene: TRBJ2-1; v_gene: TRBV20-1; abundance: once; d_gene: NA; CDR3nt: TGCAGTACTAGAGAACAAGAGGGCCCAACTTTTTTTAATGAGCAGTTCTTC; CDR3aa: CSTREQEGPTFFNEQFF
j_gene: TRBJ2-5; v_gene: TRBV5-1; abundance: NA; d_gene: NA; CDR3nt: TGCGCCAGCAGCTTGGGTCCCTCCCAGGAGACCCAGTACTTC; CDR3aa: CASSLGPSQETQYF
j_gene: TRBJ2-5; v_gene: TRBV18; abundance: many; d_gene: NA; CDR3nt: TGTGCCAGCTCTAGCAGGGATCCGTACCAAGAGACCCAGTACTTC; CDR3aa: CASSSRDPYQETQYF
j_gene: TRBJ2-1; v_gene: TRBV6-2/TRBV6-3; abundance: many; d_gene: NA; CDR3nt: TGTGCCAGCAGTGCGAATCCCGAAGGGCTCCAGTTCTTC; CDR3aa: CASSANPEGLQFF
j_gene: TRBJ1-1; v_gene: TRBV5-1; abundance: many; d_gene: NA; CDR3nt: TGCGCCAGCAGCTTGGATGGGGGCGACACTGAAGCTTTCTTT; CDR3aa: CASSLDGGDTEAFF
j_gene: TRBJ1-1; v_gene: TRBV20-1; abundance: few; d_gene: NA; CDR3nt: TGCAGTGCTAGAGATGGGGGGGATCGGACTGAAGCTTTCTTT; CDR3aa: CSARDGGDRTEAFF
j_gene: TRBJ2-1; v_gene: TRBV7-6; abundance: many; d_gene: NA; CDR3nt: TGTGCCAGCGATCCCGGACTCTACAATGAGCAGTTCTTC; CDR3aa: CASDPGLYNEQFF
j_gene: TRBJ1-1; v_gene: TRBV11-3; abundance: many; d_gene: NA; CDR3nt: TGTGCCAGCAGCGAGGGGATGAACACTGAAGCTTTCTTT; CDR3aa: CASSEGMNTEAFF
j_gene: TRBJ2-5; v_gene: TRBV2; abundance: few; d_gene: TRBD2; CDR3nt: TGTGCCAGCAGTGAGGAGACTAGCAGGCAGACCCAGTACTTC; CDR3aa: CASSEETSRQTQYF
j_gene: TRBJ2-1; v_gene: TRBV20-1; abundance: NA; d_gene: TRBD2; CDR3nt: TGCAGTGCGCGACCAAGCGGGAGGGTGGGCAATGAGCAGTTCTTC; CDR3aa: CSARPSGRVGNEQFF
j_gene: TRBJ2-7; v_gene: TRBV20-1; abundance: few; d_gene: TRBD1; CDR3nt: TGCAGTGCTAGGAGGACAGGGGGTTGGAATGAGCAGTACTTC; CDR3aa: CSARRTGGWNEQYF
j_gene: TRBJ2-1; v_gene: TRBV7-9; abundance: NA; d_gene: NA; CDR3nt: TGTGCCAGCAGCTCCCCCCGGTCTTACAATGAGCAGTTCTTC; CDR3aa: CASSSPRSYNEQFF
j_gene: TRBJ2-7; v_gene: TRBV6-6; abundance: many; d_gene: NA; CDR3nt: TGTGCCACCAGCAGTGGACCATACGAGCAGTACTTC; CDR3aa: CATSSGPYEQYF
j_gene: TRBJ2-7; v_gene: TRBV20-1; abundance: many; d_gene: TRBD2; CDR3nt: TGCAGTGCTAGTGGGGGGCATCTAGCGGGGATTAATTCCTACGAGCAGTACTTC; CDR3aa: CSASGGHLAGINSYEQYF
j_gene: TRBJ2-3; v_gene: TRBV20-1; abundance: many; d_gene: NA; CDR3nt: TGCAGTGCTTCGGGACTCTTATCTAGCACAGATACGCAGTATTTT; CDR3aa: CSASGLLSSTDTQYF
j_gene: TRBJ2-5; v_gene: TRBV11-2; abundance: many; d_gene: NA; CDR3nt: TGTGCCAGCACCCAGGGATATTCAGAGACCCAGTACTTC; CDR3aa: CASTQGYSETQYF
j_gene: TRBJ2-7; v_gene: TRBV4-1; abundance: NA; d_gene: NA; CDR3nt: TGCGCCAGCAGCCAAGCAATGTTAACAAGGGGGGCTAGTGAGCAGTACTTC; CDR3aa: CASSQAMLTRGASEQYF
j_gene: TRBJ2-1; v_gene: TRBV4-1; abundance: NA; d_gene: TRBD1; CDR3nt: TGTGCCAGCAGCCAAGTCCCCGGGACAGGGGATTTTAATGAGCAGTTCTTC; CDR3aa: CASSQVPGTGDFNEQFF
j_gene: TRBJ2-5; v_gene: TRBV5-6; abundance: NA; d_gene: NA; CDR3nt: TGTGCCAGCAGCCTGGGAGTGGGGACACCCGCGTACTTC; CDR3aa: CASSLGVGTPAYF
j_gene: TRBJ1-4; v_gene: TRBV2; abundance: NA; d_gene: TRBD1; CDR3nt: TGTGCCAGCAGATGGACCGGGACAGATAATGAAAAACTGTTTTTT; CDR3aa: CASRWTGTDNEKLFF
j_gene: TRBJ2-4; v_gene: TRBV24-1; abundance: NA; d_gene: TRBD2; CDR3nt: TGTGCCACCGGGACTAGCGGCATTCGAGTAGCCAAAAACATTCAGTACTTC; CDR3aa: CATGTSGIRVAKNIQYF
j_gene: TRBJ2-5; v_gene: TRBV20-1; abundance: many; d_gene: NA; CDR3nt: TGCAGTGCTAGTGAGGTTAGCTGGGGGGAGACCCAGTACTTC; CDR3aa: CSASEVSWGETQYF
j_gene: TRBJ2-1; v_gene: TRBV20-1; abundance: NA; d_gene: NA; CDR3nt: TGCAGTGCTAGAGATGGGCCTGGTGGACAGTTCTTC; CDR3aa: CSARDGPGGQFF
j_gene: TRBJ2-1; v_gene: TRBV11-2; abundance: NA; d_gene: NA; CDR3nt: TGTGCCAGCAGTTCATCTCGGGGATACAATGAGCAGTTCTTC; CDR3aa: CASSSSRGYNEQFF
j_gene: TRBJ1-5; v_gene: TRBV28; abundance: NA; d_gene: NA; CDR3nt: TGTGCCAGCAGTTTATACTTCCAGGGGTCCTATCAGCCCCAGCATTTT; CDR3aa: CASSLYFQGSYQPQHF
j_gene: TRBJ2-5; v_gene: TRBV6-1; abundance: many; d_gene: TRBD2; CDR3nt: TGTGCCAGCAGAGACCCAGCGGGGCTACAAGAGACCCAGTACTTC; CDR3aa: CASRDPAGLQETQYF
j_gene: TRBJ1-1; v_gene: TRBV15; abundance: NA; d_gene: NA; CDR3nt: TGTGCCACCAGCAGAGAGGGCATGAACACTGAAGCTTTCTTT; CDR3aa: CATSREGMNTEAFF
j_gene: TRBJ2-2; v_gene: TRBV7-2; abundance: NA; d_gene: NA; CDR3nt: TGTGCCAGCAGCCAGACCACCGGGGAGCGGTTTTTT; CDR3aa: CASSQTTGERFF
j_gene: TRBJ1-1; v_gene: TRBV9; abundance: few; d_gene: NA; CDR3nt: TGTGCCAGCAGTGTCGAGGGAGCGAGGAGTGGCGCTGAAGCTTTCTTT; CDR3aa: CASSVEGARSGAEAFF
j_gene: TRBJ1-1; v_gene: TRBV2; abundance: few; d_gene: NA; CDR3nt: TGTGCCAGCAGTTACGTGGCGGTGAACACTGAAGCTTTCTTT; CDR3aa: CASSYVAVNTEAFF
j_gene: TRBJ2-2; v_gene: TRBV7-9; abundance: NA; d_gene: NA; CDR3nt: TGTGCCAGCAGCCAACCGAAGGGGTCATTCGGGGAGCGGTTTTTT; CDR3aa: CASSQPKGSFGERFF
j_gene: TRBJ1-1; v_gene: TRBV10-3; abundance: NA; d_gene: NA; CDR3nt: TGTGCCAGCAGGCAGGGTACGGCCGAAGCTTTCTTT; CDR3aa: CASRQGTAEAFF
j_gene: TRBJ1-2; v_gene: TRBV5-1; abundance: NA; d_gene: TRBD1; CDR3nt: TGCGCCAGCAGCTTGGCCGGGACAGGGGGCGTTAATGTCTATGGCTACACCTTC; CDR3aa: CASSLAGTGGVNVYGYTF
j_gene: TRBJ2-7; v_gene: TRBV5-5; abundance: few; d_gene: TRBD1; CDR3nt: TGTGCCAGCAGCGTCCGGGACAGGGGCTACAATGAGCAGTACTTC; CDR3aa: CASSVRDRGYNEQYF
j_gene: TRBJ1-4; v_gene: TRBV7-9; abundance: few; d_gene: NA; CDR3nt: TGTGCCAGCAGCTGGAGGAATGAAAAACTGTTTTTT; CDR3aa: CASSWRNEKLFF
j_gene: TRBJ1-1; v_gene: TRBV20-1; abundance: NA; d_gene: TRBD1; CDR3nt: TGCAGTGCTAGAGAGAACAGGGGGAACTCTGAAGCTTTCTTT; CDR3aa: CSARENRGNSEAFF
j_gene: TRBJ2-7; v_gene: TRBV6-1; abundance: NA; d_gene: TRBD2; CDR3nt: TGTGCCGGCAGCGGGACCTCCTACGAGCAGTACTTC; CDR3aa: CAGSGTSYEQYF
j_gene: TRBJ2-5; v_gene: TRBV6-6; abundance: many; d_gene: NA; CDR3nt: TGTGCCAGCAGCGGCCCGGGACGCGTCCAAGAGACCCAGTACTTC; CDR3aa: CASSGPGRVQETQYF
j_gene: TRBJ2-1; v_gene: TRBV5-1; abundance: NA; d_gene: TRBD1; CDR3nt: TGCGCCAGCAGCTTGGGGGGGACAGGGGGTACCAATGAGCAGTTCTTC; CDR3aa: CASSLGGTGGTNEQFF
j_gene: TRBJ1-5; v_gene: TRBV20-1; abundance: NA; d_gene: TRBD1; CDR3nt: TGCAGTGCTGAGGGACAGTCACAGCCCCAGCATTTT; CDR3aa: CSAEGQSQPQHF
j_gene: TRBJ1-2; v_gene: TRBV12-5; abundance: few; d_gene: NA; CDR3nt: TGTGCTAGTGGTTTGGCCAGCGCGATGGGGGGCTATGGCTACACCTTC; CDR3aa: CASGLASAMGGYGYTF
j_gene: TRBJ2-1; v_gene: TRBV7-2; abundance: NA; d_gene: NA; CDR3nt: TGTGCCAGCAGCTCCAAGACGGGGACAAATAATGAGCAGTTCTTC; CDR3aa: CASSSKTGTNNEQFF
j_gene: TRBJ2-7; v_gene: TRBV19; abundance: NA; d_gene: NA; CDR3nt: TGTGCCGGTAGGGCACCCAACTCCTACGAGCAGTACTTC; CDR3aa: CAGRAPNSYEQYF
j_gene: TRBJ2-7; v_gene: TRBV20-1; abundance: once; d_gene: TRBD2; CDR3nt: TGCAGTGCTAGAAGGGGGACTAGCGGGTACCAGTACTTC; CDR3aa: CSARRGTSGYQYF
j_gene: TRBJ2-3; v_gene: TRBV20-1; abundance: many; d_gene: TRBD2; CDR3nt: TGCAGTGCTAGAGATCCACGGGGGGTCGCAGATACGCAGTATTTT; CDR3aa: CSARDPRGVADTQYF
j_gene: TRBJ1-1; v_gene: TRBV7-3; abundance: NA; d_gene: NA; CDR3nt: TGTGCCAGCAGCTTAGGACCAGGGCGTGGTGAAGCTTTCTTT; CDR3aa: CASSLGPGRGEAFF
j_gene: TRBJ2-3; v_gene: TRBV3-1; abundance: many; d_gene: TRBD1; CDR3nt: TGTGCCAGCAGCCCGGGACAGGGGGTTGAGCAGTATTTT; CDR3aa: CASSPGQGVEQYF
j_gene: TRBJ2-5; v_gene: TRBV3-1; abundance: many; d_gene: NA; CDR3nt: TGTGCCAGCAGCCAATCCCAGACCCGAGAGACCCAGTACTTC; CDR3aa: CASSQSQTRETQYF